Sequencing of this T cell receptor (beta chain) was carried out in a study of blood T cells in healthy people across ages. PCR was performed a second time for roughly 7 to 11 cycles using a sample-barcoded 5' primer and a J-beta primer mix. MiXCR, applied by TCRdb to the 5' RACE reads, yields one record per CDR3 protein. The sample records some 640,000 distinct CDR3 sequences, under 30% being singletons. V was cut by 7 bases and J by 0 bases, with 19 bases left in between. The CDR3 has 17 amino acids. In germline, CDR1 is MNHEY, CDR2 SVGEGT. Sequenced: blood. The TCR sequence derives from an elderly woman in good health. This chain links TRBV6-2 or TRBV6-3 with TRBJ1-5; D is unclear. For the CDR3, the DNA is TGTGCCAGCATGCGCACACCTCCCCGCTATAGCAATCAGCCCCAGCATTTT. It translates to CASMRTPPRYSNQPQHF.